This T cell receptor (beta chain) was obtained from a study of regulatory T cells in long-lasting Graves disease. The V gene's germline CDR1 is KGHDR and CDR2 SFDVKD. The CDR3 has 11 amino acids. The V gene end was trimmed by 7 bases and the J gene end by 9 bases; junction bases not matched to a gene: 2. This clonotype was recorded at least ten times. Indicated time point: newly diagnosed GD, antithyroid drugs for less than 3 months. Following extraction of RNA from PBMCs, that RNA was used to make the TCR library. Arm-PCR of CDR3 regions and iRepertoire HTBI primers were the basis on which TCR beta libraries were built. TCRdb reprocessed the multiplex PCR reads via MiXCR and lists one record per CDR3 protein. The sample holds 450,000 to 700,000 distinct CDR3 sequences, roughly 12% seen once. These records were also assigned to another study, of T cells in Graves' hyperthyroidism and ophthalmopathy. Per that study: HTBI primers were used for first-round RT-PCR of the TCR CDR3.

The source was peripheral blood mononuclear cells (PBMCs), collected at new diagnosis, from a patient treated with antithyroid drugs. This TCR derives from a young man with Graves disease. V gene TRBV24-1 combines with J gene TRBJ2-1; 7 bases are a match to TRBD2. CDR3 DNA: TGTGCCACCAGCCCGGGGGGTGAGCAGTTCTTC. It encodes CATSPGGEQFF.